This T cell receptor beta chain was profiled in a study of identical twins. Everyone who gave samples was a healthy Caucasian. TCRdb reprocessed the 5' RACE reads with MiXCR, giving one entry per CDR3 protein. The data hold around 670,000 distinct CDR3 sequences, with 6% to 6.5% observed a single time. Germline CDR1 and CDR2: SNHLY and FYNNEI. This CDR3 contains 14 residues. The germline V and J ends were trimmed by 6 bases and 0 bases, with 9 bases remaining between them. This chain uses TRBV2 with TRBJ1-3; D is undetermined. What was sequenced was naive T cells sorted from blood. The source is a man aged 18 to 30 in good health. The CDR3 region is CASSEQNSGNTIYF. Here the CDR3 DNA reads TGTGCCAGCAGCGAACAAAACTCTGGAAACACCATATATTTT. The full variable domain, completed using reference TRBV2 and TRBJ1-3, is EPEVTQTPSHQVTQMGQEVILRCVPISNHLYFYWYRQILGQKVEFLVSFYNNEISEKSEIFDDQFSVERPDGSNFTLKIRSTKLEDSAMYFCASSEQNSGNTIYFGEGSWLTVV.